The 5 T cell receptor beta chains below were found in one sample sequenced in a study of shared clonotypes between healthy human individuals. Assay: immunoSEQ multiplex PCR; the TCRdb copy retains only in-frame clones and omits some. The data show roughly 1.4 million clones, about 98.5% seen once. What was sequenced was naive CD4+ T cells sorted from blood. Subset of the sample: CD45RA+ positively selected. The receptors shown here come from a man under 40 in good health.

This rearrangement joins TRBV2 to TRBJ2-3, with D tentatively TRBD2 (5 bases). V dropped 7 bases and J dropped 4 bases, with 15 bases sitting between them. CDR3 length: 14 amino acids. Germline loops: CDR1 SNHLY, CDR2 FYNNEI. CDR3 DNA: TGTGCCAGCACTATAATTCGAGCGGCAGATACGCAGTATTTT. It is translated as CASTIIRAADTQYF.

With respect to this clone: Other DNA sequences within the sample encode an identical CDR3. The gene calls are TRBV5-1 and TRBJ1-1, with TRBD1 matching 7 bases. The germline V gene encodes CDR1 SGHRS and CDR2 YFSETQ. V was pared by 4 bases and J by 4 bases, with 7 bases of the junction left unmatched. This CDR3 has 14 amino acids. CDR3 residues: CASSVQGGGTEAFF. The CDR3 bases are TGCGCCAGCAGCGTACAAGGGGGCGGCACTGAAGCTTTCTTT.

The chain couples TRBV14 to TRBJ2-7, with 11 bases fitting TRBD2. The CDR3 contains 18 residues. With 4 bases clipped from V and 3 bases from J, the junction kept 14 bases outside the gene matches. Per germline, CDR1 SGHDN and CDR2 FVKESK. The CDR3 loop is CASSPESFTSGRSYEQYF. Here the CDR3 DNA reads TGTGCCAGCAGCCCAGAATCTTTTACTAGCGGGAGAAGCTACGAGCAGTACTTC.

This sequence joins TRBV6-1 and TRBJ1-1; D is uncertain. Germline CDR1 and CDR2: MNHNS and SASEGT. The CDR3 extends over 13 amino acids. The V and J ends lost 6 bases and 5 bases respectively, with 13 bases between them. CDR3 sequence (DNA): TGTGCCAGCAGCTTATTCCGGGGAACTGAAGCTTTCTTT. Translated, it gives CASSLFRGTEAFF.

V is TRBV7-3 and J is TRBJ2-3; possible D gene TRBD1, 6 bases. From germline, CDR1 is SGHTA and CDR2 FQGTGA. Between the trimmed V and J ends, which lost 4 bases and 7 bases, there was a span of 18 bases. CDR3 length: 15 residues. CDR3 bases: TGTGCCAGCAGCTCCCAGGGGCTCCCGGGGAATACGCAGTATTTT. This gives the protein CASSSQGLPGNTQYF.